The 29 T cell receptor beta chains below come from one sample, sequenced in a study of neurological immune-mediated disorders (dated by TCRdb to the late 2010s). The library was obtained by 5' RACE. Instrument on record: Illumina HiSeq 2500. TCRdb passed the public sequencing reads through fastp at Q25 and MiXCR, retaining productive beta sequences. Every distinct CDR3 protein forms one entry, paired with its most common genes and DNA. This sample has about 74,000 distinct CDR3 sequences in its table, and approximately 5.2% of those were observed once. The ten largest clonotypes hold roughly 7% of the sample. The sequenced material came from PBMCs. All receptors come from a man aged 18 to 30 with multiple sclerosis.

This clonotype was seen at least ten times. CDR3 protein: CATSAGTGARGYTF. In DNA form, the CDR3 reads TGTGCCACCAGTGCTGGGACGGGGGCTAGGGGCTACACCTTC. The chain links TRBV24-1 to TRBJ1-2, with D possibly being TRBD1 (6 bases). The germline V gene has CDR1 KGHDR and CDR2 SFDVKD. V dropped 5 bases and J dropped 8 bases, with 17 bases sitting between them. The CDR3 is 14 residues long.

This clonotype was observed at least ten times. The chain recombines TRBV12-3 or TRBV12-4 with TRBJ1-5; 7 positions agree with TRBD1. CDR3 size: 15 residues. V lost 3 bases to trimming and J lost 5 bases; unmatched junction nucleotides: 7. Here the CDR3 reads CASSLRRQGDQPQHF. The CDR3 nucleotides are TGTGCCAGCAGTTTGAGGAGACAGGGAGATCAGCCCCAGCATTTT.

As to this clonotype: A read error may be the cause here, since a much bigger clone is one base away. The chain uses TRBV12-3 or TRBV12-4 and TRBJ2-1; a weak D match, TRBD2 (7 bases). The CDR3 is 14 amino acids. Trimming removed 7 bases at V and 7 bases at J, with 17 bases between. The CDR3 spells CASTGGKRGNEQFF. The CDR3 DNA is TGTGCCAGCACCGGGGGGAAAAGGGGGAATGAGCAGTTCTTC.

This clonotype came up many times. The chain is built from TRBV28 and TRBJ2-2; D assignment may be TRBD1 or TRBD2 (5 bases each). Trimming removed 5 bases at V and 3 bases at J, with 22 bases between. Germline V gene lookup returns CDR1 MDHEN and CDR2 SYDVKM. The length of the CDR3 is 18 residues. Here the CDR3 DNA reads TGTGCCAGCAGTGACGTAGCTGGGGAGATAGGGGACACCGGGGAGCTGTTTTTT. Residues: CASSDVAGEIGDTGELFF.

This clonotype was recorded at least ten times. The chain is built from TRBV4-2 and TRBJ1-3; the D gene is possibly TRBD1 (6 bases). Germline loops: CDR1 LGHNA, CDR2 YNFKEQ. Trimming shortened V by 0 bases and J by 7 bases, and 16 bases separated the two germline ends. This CDR3 is 16 amino acids long. The CDR3 bases are TGTGCCAGCAGCCAAGACCCGAACAGGGTGGGCAACACCATATATTTT. Protein sequence: CASSQDPNRVGNTIYF.

This clonotype was seen ten or more times. V usage is TRBV9 and J usage is TRBJ2-1; 9 nucleotides match TRBD2. The CDR3 totals 15 residues. Germline V lookup: CDR1 SGDLS, CDR2 YYNGEE. Trimming took 2 bases from V and 4 from J; bases not matched to a gene: 4. CDR3 DNA sequence: TGTGCCAGCAGCGTTAGCGGGGGCCTTTACAATGAGCAGTTCTTC. This codes for CASSVSGGLYNEQFF.

At least ten counts were recorded for this clonotype. This rearrangement joins TRBV20-1 to TRBJ1-1; TRBD1 aligns across 10 bases. Trimming removed 4 bases from V and 1 base from J; junction bases left unmatched: 9. In germline, CDR1 is DFQATT, CDR2 SNEGSKA (reference sequence). This CDR3 region has 16 residues. The CDR3 DNA sequence: TGCAGTGCTATTCCAGGACAGGGGGTATCGAACACTGAAGCTTTCTTT. It yields the protein CSAIPGQGVSNTEAFF.

This clonotype has ten or more counts. The chain has TRBV5-1 and TRBJ2-3, with TRBD2 matching over 8 bases. CDR1 SGHRS and CDR2 YFSETQ come from the germline V gene. CDR3 length: 15 residues. V gave up 4 bases and J gave up 4 bases; unmatched junction bases: 8. CDR3 protein: CASSISRTSPDTQYF. CDR3 DNA sequence: TGCGCCAGCAGCATTAGCAGGACTAGCCCAGATACGCAGTATTTT.

This clonotype has at least ten counts. V gene TRBV29-1 combines with J gene TRBJ1-5; D perhaps matches TRBD1 (5 bases). CDR3 length: 12 residues. Looked up from germline, CDR1 is SQVTM and CDR2 is ANQGSEA. The germline V and J ends were trimmed by 7 bases and 3 bases, with 10 bases remaining between them. The chain's CDR3 is CSAGGVNQPQHF. CDR3 sequence (DNA): TGCAGCGCTGGGGGGGTCAATCAGCCCCAGCATTTT.

This sequence joins TRBV3-1 and TRBJ1-1, with D possibly TRBD1 on 5 matching bases. This CDR3 has 15 residues. Germline V lookup: CDR1 LGHDT, CDR2 YNNKEL (reference sequence). V lost 2 bases and J lost 1, with 11 bases in between. The CDR3 spells CASSQHDRQNTEAFF. In DNA, the CDR3 is TGTGCCAGCAGCCAACACGACAGACAGAACACTGAAGCTTTCTTT.

This clonotype was seen repeatedly, ten times or more. The chain couples TRBV12-3 or TRBV12-4 to TRBJ1-4; D is ambiguous. V gave up 3 bases and J gave up 6 bases, with 11 bases separating them. This CDR3 is built from 14 residues. CDR3 nucleotide sequence: TGTGCCAGCAGTTTCTCGGCTGAGGATGAAAAACTGTTTTTT. It yields the protein CASSFSAEDEKLFF.

This clonotype occurred many times. The chain links TRBV29-1 to TRBJ2-3, with a possible D match to TRBD2 (6 bases). The CDR3 contains 14 residues. The V gene lost 3 bases and the J gene lost 4 bases, with 14 bases spanning the gap. The V gene's germline CDR1 is SQVTM and CDR2 ANQGSEA. This CDR3 is CSVEPRRGPDTQYF. CDR3 DNA sequence: TGCAGCGTTGAGCCCCGGCGGGGCCCAGATACGCAGTATTTT.

This clonotype has ten or more counts. The genes are TRBV20-1 and TRBJ1-5; possibly TRBD1 for D (5 bases). The germline CDR1 and CDR2 sequences are DFQATT and SNEGSKA (reference sequence). There are 13 residues in the CDR3. The germline V and J ends were trimmed by 1 base and 5 bases, with 9 bases remaining between them. CDR3 sequence (DNA): TGCAGTGCTAGAGCGGGGGGAGATCAGCCCCAGCATTTT. Translating it yields CSARAGGDQPQHF.

This clonotype was observed at least ten times. The chain links TRBV29-1 to TRBJ2-3; TRBD2 agrees at 9 bases. Per the germline V gene, CDR1 is SQVTM and CDR2 is ANQGSEA. V lost 6 bases to trimming and J lost 4 bases; unmatched junction nucleotides: 8. The CDR3 spans 14 residues. CDR3 in DNA: TGCAGCGTGAGGACTAGCGTCCTGGCAGATACGCAGTATTTT. This sequence encodes CSVRTSVLADTQYF.

This clonotype occurred many times. The rearrangement uses TRBV6-4 and TRBJ2-3; 10 positions agree with TRBD1. CDR1 is MRHNA and CDR2 is SNTAGT in the germline V gene. V was pared by 4 bases and J by 7 bases, with 5 bases of the junction left unmatched. This CDR3 is 14 amino acids long. CDR3: CASSVGTGAHTQYF. The CDR3 DNA is TGTGCCAGCAGTGTCGGGACAGGGGCCCATACGCAGTATTTT.

The sample holds many counts of this clonotype. The V and J genes are TRBV20-1 and TRBJ2-1; perhaps TRBD2 as D (5 bases). Germline V gene data show CDR1 as DFQATT and CDR2 as SNEGSKA (reference sequence). V shed 0 bases and J shed 6 bases, with 15 bases lying between them. This CDR3 has 15 amino acids. The CDR3 nucleotides are TGCAGTGCTAGAGATTCCGTGGGTGGGAGCAATGAGCAGTTCTTC. Amino acid sequence: CSARDSVGGSNEQFF.

This clonotype was seen at least ten times. J is TRBJ2-7 and V is TRBV20-1; 7 bases align to TRBD1. Germline V gene lookup returns CDR1 DFQATT and CDR2 SNEGSKA (reference sequence). CDR3 length: 13 residues. Trimming removed 6 bases from V and 1 base from J; junction bases left unmatched: 6. CDR3 in amino acids: CSARGTASYEQYF. In nucleotides, the CDR3 is TGCAGTGCCCGTGGGACAGCTTCCTACGAGCAGTACTTC.

This clonotype was found many times. The chain links TRBV10-3 to TRBJ2-7, with 10 bases fitting TRBD2. J was trimmed by 4 bases and V by 1 base; bases with no gene match: 7. CDR1 and CDR2 from the germline V gene are ENHRY and SYGVKD. The CDR3 runs 16 residues. CDR3 loop: CAISEFGTSVPYEQYF. Here the CDR3 DNA reads TGTGCCATCAGTGAGTTCGGGACTAGCGTTCCATACGAGCAGTACTTC.

This clonotype was recorded many times. The gene calls are TRBV7-2 and TRBJ2-1, with D possibly being TRBD1 (7 bases). This CDR3 spans 15 amino acids. From germline, CDR1 is SGHTA and CDR2 FQGNSA. V was shortened by 4 bases and J by 7 bases, with 17 bases between the two germline ends. The CDR3 DNA follows: TGTGCCAGCAGCTCCGGACTACCCAGGGGGAATGAGCAGTTCTTC. It translates to CASSSGLPRGNEQFF. The full variable domain, completed using reference TRBV7-2 and TRBJ2-1, is GAGVSQSPSNKVTEKGKDVELRCDPISGHTALYWYRQSLGQGLEFLIYFQGNSAPDKSGLPSDRFSAERTGGSVSTLTIQRTQQEDSAVYLCASSSGLPRGNEQFFGPGTRLTVL.

This clonotype came up many times. J is TRBJ1-2 and V is TRBV7-2; maybe TRBD1 (6 bases). The CDR3 sequence is 15 residues long. Germline V gene data show CDR1 as SGHTA and CDR2 as FQGNSA. The V end lost 2 bases, the J end lost 5 bases, and 15 bases lay between the germline ends. The CDR3 protein is CASSLSIRGVYGYTF. CDR3 nucleotide sequence: TGTGCCAGCAGCTTAAGTATCAGGGGAGTTTATGGCTACACCTTC.

The chain joins TRBV10-1 to TRBJ1-3; D call uncertain. CDR3 length equals 14 residues. The germline CDR1 and CDR2 sequences are WNHNN and SYGVQD (reference sequence). The V gene lost 0 bases and the J gene lost 7 bases, with 10 bases spanning the gap. In DNA form, the CDR3 reads TGCGCCAGCAGTGAGTCCGGGTACGGGAACACCATATATTTT. This translates into CASSESGYGNTIYF.

This clonotype occurred many times. The rearrangement links TRBV6-5 to TRBJ2-7; D is perhaps TRBD2 (5 bases). Looked up from germline, CDR1 is MNHEY and CDR2 is SVGAGI. The CDR3 length is 14 residues. Trimming shortened V by 2 bases and J by 4 bases, and 12 bases separated the two germline ends. CDR3: CASSYTSGLYEQYF. The CDR3, as DNA: TGTGCCAGCAGTTACACCTCGGGGTTATACGAGCAGTACTTC.

CDR3 nucleotides: TGCAGTGCTAGACCCCCACTAGCGATCGGCAATGAGCAGTTCTTC. Translated, it gives CSARPPLAIGNEQFF. This sequence joins TRBV20-1 and TRBJ2-1; 7 positions agree with TRBD2. Trimming at V came to 2 bases and at J to 6 bases, leaving 10 bases not matched to a gene. Germline lookup yields CDR1 DFQATT and CDR2 SNEGSKA (reference sequence). The CDR3 extends over 15 amino acids.

This clonotype has only a few counts. The genes are TRBV9 and TRBJ2-7; D ambiguous. Germline CDR1 reads SGDLS; CDR2 reads YYNGEE. The CDR3 covers 13 residues. V dropped 4 bases and J dropped 7 bases, with 15 bases sitting between them. CDR3 in amino acids: CASSTLGSREQYF. The CDR3 nucleotides are TGTGCCAGCAGCACCCTGGGGTCTCGGGAGCAGTACTTC.

This clonotype has a count of ten or more. The rearrangement links TRBV20-1 to TRBJ1-6, with D unresolved. The CDR3 contains 13 residues. The V end was cut by 8 bases, the J end by 8 bases, with 16 bases between. In germline, CDR1 is DFQATT, CDR2 SNEGSKA (reference sequence). CDR3 in DNA: TGCAGTAAAGGGAGGGAGTTTGATTCACCCCTCCACTTT. Translating gives CSKGREFDSPLHF.

This clonotype was counted between two and nine times. A much larger clone differs by one base, so this may be a read error. CDR3 residues: CASSERSDSPFHF. CDR3 DNA: TGCGCCAGCAGCGAACGGTCGGATTCACCCTTCCACTTT. This chain links TRBV5-1 with TRBJ1-6; D call uncertain. The CDR3 runs 13 residues. CDR1 is SGHRS, CDR2 YFSETQ, per germline.

V gene TRBV2 combines with J gene TRBJ2-3; D ambiguous. Trimming took 7 bases from V and 0 from J, leaving 11 bases between them. This CDR3 has 14 amino acids. CDR1 is SNHLY and CDR2 is FYNNEI in the germline V gene. DNA for the CDR3: TGTGCCAGCACCGGACCGGCAAGCACAGATACGCAGTATTTT. The encoded protein is CASTGPASTDTQYF.

This clonotype was picked up many times. V and J are TRBV7-2 and TRBJ2-5; D might be TRBD1 or TRBD2, each matching 5 bases. The germline V and J ends were trimmed by 4 bases and 5 bases, with 17 bases remaining between them. The CDR3 totals 15 residues. In germline, CDR1 is SGHTA, CDR2 FQGNSA. CDR3 loop: CASSSITGARETQYF. CDR3 DNA sequence: TGTGCCAGCAGCTCCATTACCGGGGCGAGGGAGACCCAGTACTTC.

At least ten counts were recorded for this clonotype. The chain joins TRBV6-4 to TRBJ2-3; 12 bases are shared with TRBD2. This CDR3 has 15 amino acids. Germline trimming cut 4 bases from V and 1 base from J; bases unmatched to any gene: 0. The germline V gene has CDR1 MRHNA and CDR2 SNTAGT. DNA of the CDR3: TGTGCCAGCAGTGGGACTAGCGGGGGCACAGATACGCAGTATTTT. Its translation is CASSGTSGGTDTQYF.